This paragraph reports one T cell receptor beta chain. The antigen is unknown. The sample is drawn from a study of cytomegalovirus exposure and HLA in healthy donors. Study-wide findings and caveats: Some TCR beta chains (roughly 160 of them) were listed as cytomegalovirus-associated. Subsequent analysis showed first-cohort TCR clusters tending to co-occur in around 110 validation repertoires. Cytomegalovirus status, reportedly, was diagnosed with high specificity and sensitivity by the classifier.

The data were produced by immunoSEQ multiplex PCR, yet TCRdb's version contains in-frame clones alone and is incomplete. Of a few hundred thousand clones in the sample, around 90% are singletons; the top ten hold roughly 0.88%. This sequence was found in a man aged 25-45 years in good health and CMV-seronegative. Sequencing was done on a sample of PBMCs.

In nucleotides, the CDR3 is TGTGCCAGCAGTTACTGGGCGGGGGGCATACAGTTCTTC. It codes for CASSYWAGGIQFF. The V call is TRBV6-5, the J call TRBJ2-1, with TRBD2 matching 8 bases. Germline CDR1 and CDR2: MNHEY and SVGAGI. This CDR3 spans 13 amino acids. V was clipped by 1 base and J by 13 bases; unmatched bases: 6.